Here is one T cell receptor (beta chain) with its context. What this receptor recognizes is not known. No per-base quality is available; no much larger clone lies one base away. The cohort was made up of about 610 healthy bone marrow donors. All cohort members were sampled while nominally healthy, although unrecorded immune exposures were likely present. The donor was CMV seronegative and was included in the group of several hundred seronegative cohort members. Every donor gave a peripheral blood sample, and the peripheral blood mononuclear cells from that sample were used for TCR beta sequencing. Genomic DNA was extracted from the blood cell samples with the Qiagen DNeasy Blood Extraction Kit. The CDR3 sequence holds 14 residues, the cysteine and phenylalanine included. Of the read, only the CDR3 DNA is kept; its 42 bases are in frame from base 1. The germline V gene (reference sequence) gives CDR1 as SEHNR and CDR2 as FQNEAQ. Between the V and J ends, shortened by 1 base and 1 base respectively, the junction contains 7 bases.

The data stem from a study of cytomegalovirus exposure and HLA in healthy donors (dated by TCRdb to the late 2010s). Regarding the research as a whole: According to an earlier analysis of a few hundred of the donors, some 180 million T cells yielded 120 million or so unique TCR beta sequences and about 300 Gb of sequence data. All discovery cohort repertoires had been generated using a single sequencing platform. The study profiled the T cell repertoires of under 700 subjects by immunosequencing and related them to cytomegalovirus serostatus. An earlier analysis of approximately 630 of the donors applied high-throughput TCR beta sequencing to assess whether each TCR beta V gene segment acted as functional or pseudogenic. Typing coverage differed by locus: A, B, C, DRB1 and DQB1 were typed in roughly 629-630 donors, DQA1 in approximately 520, DPA1 in 600 to 610, and DPB1 in just under 490. The study aimed to test whether signatures of past pathogen exposure could be identified by cataloging public T cell receptors. In a later analysis, previously published TCR beta repertoires from several hundred donors were re-analyzed and high-resolution HLA genotyping was added so that TCR occurrence patterns could be studied. Roughly five DR-DQ haplotypes were treated as single units for association and clustering because of strong linkage in the cohort. Roughly 300 gigabases of sequencing data and around 80 million unique TCR sequences made up an early release that covered approximately 650 HLA-typed donors. On average, over 200,000 unique TCR beta nucleotide sequences were sequenced per donor among 398 genotyped donors of the cohort, with roughly 19% of those sequences being non-productive. The later analysis used no new phenotypic data to find candidate immune exposures, relying instead on TCR beta sequences and their occurrence across donors. Of the roughly 400 genotyped donors, around 81% fell in the genetic ancestry cluster associated with self-reported Caucasian donors. Donor age, sex, ethnicity and CMV serostatus were collected together with the repertoire data. High-throughput TCR immunosequencing, statistical association of individual TCRs with disease status, and machine learning were combined to predict cytomegalovirus infection status. In a later genetic analysis, genome-wide SNP genotypes for about 55% of the roughly 670 donors were used, and that subset was treated as a discovery cohort. In addition to the first cohort of 650 to 750 subjects, a separate validation cohort of some 120 different subjects was used. Class I and class II HLA loci were covered by the typing at four-digit resolution. Study-wide conclusions, independent of this receptor: An earlier analysis of 587 of the donors showed that most TCR beta V segments appeared in productive rearrangements either about 87% or about 30% of the time, which broadly matched IMGT annotations. Sequencing depth was assumed to be roughly uniform across donors in the presence/absence analyses, though that assumption may not hold. According to a later analysis, most CMV-associated TCR beta chains appeared to be HLA-restricted, and the HLA associations seemed to be driven largely by CMV exposure. A further reported finding was that TCR beta sequences accurately predicted the HLA-A and HLA-B alleles for most subjects in the first cohort. Specific HLA alleles were associated with 15,000 to 20,000 TCR beta sequences at a false discovery rate of 0.05 in a later analysis. Because HLA typing was unavailable for some donors at each locus, only the typed subset was used in association tests. Strong co-occurrence of HLA alleles, especially DR and DQ, made assigning TCR associations to individual alleles difficult. Because counts were too low, roughly 18 rarely observed V segments, including chromosome 9 orphons, were left out of the earlier analysis of approximately 500 of the donors. Compared with the approximately 670-donor mean, donors in an Asian-associated ancestry cluster had fewer N-insertions in productive TCRs, according to a later genetic analysis. In a later analysis, TCR association rates were found to vary across HLA loci, with the most associated TCRs seen for DRB1 alleles and the fewest for HLA-C alleles. Because the 87-base-pair reads could not distinguish some IMGT-functional V segments, including TRBV6-2 and TRBV6-3, those segments were excluded. In a later analysis, HLA-associated TCR beta chains showed more clonal expansion and lower generation probabilities than non-associated chains that were equally common. V-gene and J-gene trimming of TCR beta chains was associated with a missense DCLRE1C variant in a later genetic analysis, and the association was replicated in an independent cohort. Linkage disequilibrium might explain the correlated functional status among segregating V segments, but an unknown experimental factor could not be excluded. In a later analysis, several top co-occurrence clusters were reported to appear linked to parvovirus B19, influenza, CMV and Epstein-Barr virus. In both the original and validation cohorts, the classifier was reported to diagnose cytomegalovirus status with high specificity and sensitivity. A few of the identified cytomegalovirus-associated TCR beta chains were confirmed in vitro to be specific for cytomegalovirus antigens. Only TCR beta chains were sequenced in this cohort, and the absence of alpha or paired-chain data limited detectable features. A total of 150 or so TCR beta chains were listed by the study as associated with cytomegalovirus. It was suggested by the authors that the approach could potentially be generalized to other disease states and immunological phenotypes. A cluster of highly shared sequence variants was judged likely to be a technical artifact of the sequencing pipeline. Across donors, most TCR sequences were observed very rarely, whereas some public TCRs were present in many individuals. The only immune exposure information available for the cohort was CMV serostatus.

The protocol used for the library was the immunoSEQ multiplex PCR assay. For the multiplex PCR, a mixture combining 60 forward primers for TCR Vbeta segments and 13 reverse primers for TCR Jbeta segments was used. The CDR3 region of rearranged TCR beta genes was amplified from genomic DNA with a multiplex PCR assay. On the Illumina HiSeq System, the amplified TCR beta libraries were sequenced as 87-base-pair reads. The paper's data handling went like this. In a later analysis, some 80 million unique TCR beta chains were counted across the 500 to 850 repertoires, and roughly 9.9 million of these chains were shared by at least two donors. Raw reads were error-corrected and collapsed into unique sequences with a nearest-neighbor algorithm that merged closely related sequences to remove PCR and sequencing errors. Alignment of CDR3 sequences to IMGT reference sequences was used to assign V, D and J gene segments. For a sequence to be retained, a match of at least six nucleotides was required to both a V gene segment and a J gene segment. Rearrangements were classified as productive when the CDR3 lacked stop codons and remained in frame with V and J, and all other rearrangements were classified as non-productive. Following IMGT convention, CDR3 was defined as the stretch from the second conserved V-encoded cysteine up to the conserved J-encoded phenylalanine. The earlier analysis of 500 to 750 of the donors excluded any sequence lacking an unambiguous match to a single V gene segment. In an earlier analysis of approximately 590 of the donors, a V segment was called functional when productive rearrangements were above 56.7%, and segregating when the standard deviation between donors exceeded 5%. To diagnose cytomegalovirus status from the catalog of TCR beta chain sequences, a statistical classification framework was built. In a later analysis, V and J genes were assigned by comparing TCR nucleotide sequences against IMGT/GENE-DB human TR gene sequences. In a later analysis, CDR3 sequences and most-parsimonious VDJ recombination scenarios were assigned using the TCRdist pipeline. In a later analysis, each TCR beta chain was defined by its CDR3 amino acid sequence together with its V-gene family, and reads without a unique V-gene family were excluded. In a later analysis, 550 to 650 highly shared, low-generation-probability nucleotide sequences were removed to address suspected cross-contamination and a sequencing artifact. In a later analysis, a clonal expansion index for each public chain was calculated from normalized within-repertoire ranks of inferred template counts. A later analysis computed generation probabilities with a VDJ recombination model fitted to out-of-frame rearrangements, and checked the results against IGoR. A later analysis scored TCR-TCR, TCR-HLA and TCR-CMV co-occurrence with hypergeometric tests, applying a repertoire-size bias correction to TCR pairs. False discovery rates were estimated in a later analysis by permuting HLA or CMV assignments 20 times. In a later analysis, co-occurring TCRs were grouped using DBSCAN, and TCRdist sequence similarity was added for clustering within HLA-allele-positive subsets. For co-occurrence clustering, repertoires with fewer than 30,000 or more than 120,000 public chains were excluded, along with five repertoires with anomalous nucleotide sharing. TCRdb holds this immuneACCESS table with in-frame rearrangements only. Some clones are missing; in checked studies, unresolved V genes explain under half, and the rest has no known cause. The DNA gave D and trimming, while V, J and clone size come from that table. Across this sample there are 130,000 to 150,000 clones, with over 55% seen only once. Approximately 2% of the sample goes to the ten largest clones.

Input material: PBMCs. This receptor chain uses TRBV7-9 and TRBJ1-2, with the D gene not clear enough to name. The receptor's source is a man aged 40-55 years in good health and CMV-seronegative. The CDR3 loop reads CASSLDGRNYGYTF. The nucleotide sequence reads TGTGCCAGCAGCTTAGACGGTCGTAACTATGGCTACACCTTC.